These 9 T cell receptor beta chains originate from one sample sequenced in a study of Graves' ophthalmopathy and Graves' hyperthyroidism. The authors amplified TCR beta CDR3 regions, and they did so from RNA transcripts for repertoire sequencing. First-round RT-PCR with HTBI primers preceded a second-round multiplex PCR. Each CDR3 protein gets one entry after TCRdb re-called the multiplex PCR reads with MiXCR. This sample has a few hundred thousand distinct CDR3 sequences, with 15% to 20% found just once. Sequencing was performed on peripheral blood. The receptors derive from an adult woman with stable Graves' hyperthyroidism.

This clonotype was picked up many times. For the CDR3, the DNA is TGCGCCAGCAGCCAATACACGGGGTCAGACACTGAAGCTTTCTTT. This encodes CASSQYTGSDTEAFF. The rearrangement links TRBV5-1 to TRBJ1-1; no reliable D call. V was clipped by 4 bases and J by 3 bases, with 16 bases between them. The CDR3 sequence is 15 residues long. The germline V gene has CDR1 SGHRS and CDR2 YFSETQ.

Ten or more counts support this clonotype. This rearrangement joins TRBV12-3 or TRBV12-4 to TRBJ1-2; tentative D call: TRBD1 (5 bases). V shed 4 bases and J shed 2 bases, with 8 bases lying between them. The CDR3 consists of 13 residues. The CDR3 sequence: CASSSPGNYGYTF. The CDR3 DNA reads TGTGCCAGCAGTTCGCCAGGGAACTATGGCTACACCTTC.

This clonotype was seen a handful of times. The chain combines TRBV14 with TRBJ1-1; 9 bases align to TRBD1. Germline V CDR1 and CDR2: SGHDN, FVKESK. The CDR3 has 17 amino acids. V gave up 0 bases and J gave up 6 bases; unmatched junction bases: 11. CDR3 sequence: CASSQDLLQGAAAEAFF. In nucleotides, the CDR3 is TGTGCCAGCAGCCAAGACCTCCTACAGGGGGCGGCGGCTGAAGCTTTCTTT.

This clonotype came up a few times. The J gene is TRBJ2-3, the V gene TRBV20-1; no reliable D call. Germline V gene sequence: CDR1 DFQATT, CDR2 SNEGSKA (reference sequence). V shed 8 bases and J shed 0 bases, with 12 bases lying between them. CDR3 size: 13 residues. This CDR3 is CSPGLVSTDTQYF. In DNA, the CDR3 is TGCAGTCCTGGGCTAGTCAGCACAGATACGCAGTATTTT.

A few counts support this clonotype. The chain recombines TRBV18 with TRBJ2-7, with D possibly being TRBD1 or TRBD2 (5 bases each). From germline, CDR1 is KGHSH and CDR2 LQKENI. The CDR3 contains 14 residues. Trimming shortened V by 3 bases and J by 2 bases, and 11 bases separated the two germline ends. The CDR3 nucleotides are TGTGCCAGCTCACCGGGACGGAGCCCCTACGAGCAGTACTTC. This codes for CASSPGRSPYEQYF.

This clonotype came up a few times. A read error is possible here, since a much larger clone lies one base away. V usage is TRBV13 and J usage is TRBJ1-5; D not certain. This CDR3 comprises 13 residues. CDR1 and CDR2 from the germline V gene are PRHDT and FYEKMQ (reference sequence). V lost 5 bases and J lost 6, with 11 bases in between. CDR3 protein: CASSPGRSQPQHF. In nucleotides, the CDR3 is TGTGCCAGCAGCCCTGGGCGAAGTCAGCCCCAGCATTTT.

This clonotype was counted ten times or more. CDR3 sequence: CASSSGRDSGNTIYF. In DNA form, the CDR3 reads TGTGCCAGCAGCTCTGGACGGGACTCTGGAAACACCATATATTTT. This rearrangement joins TRBV7-6 to TRBJ1-3; no clear D. The CDR3 contains 15 residues. Germline loops: CDR1 SGHVS, CDR2 FNYEAQ. V was shortened by 4 bases and J by 0 bases, with 10 bases between the two germline ends.

Many counts were recorded for this clonotype. V and J are TRBV6-4 and TRBJ1-1, with a weak D call TRBD1 (6 bases). The CDR3 consists of 17 residues. V lost 5 bases to trimming and J lost 0 bases, with 19 bases between them. Germline V gives CDR1 MRHNA, CDR2 SNTAGT. The CDR3 reads CASSRNPQGFMNTEAFF. CDR3 bases: TGTGCCAGCAGTCGGAACCCCCAGGGGTTTATGAACACTGAAGCTTTCTTT.

This clonotype was observed many times. The gene calls are TRBV12-3 or TRBV12-4 and TRBJ1-2; D might be TRBD1 (6 bases). The CDR3 covers 14 residues. The V gene lost 6 bases and the J gene lost 3 bases, with 14 bases spanning the gap. For the CDR3, the DNA is TGTGCCAGCAGCTATGGGGGGCGCGACTATGGCTACACCTTC. This gives the protein CASSYGGRDYGYTF.